This T cell receptor beta chain was captured in a study of tumor-infiltrating lymphocytes in primary liver carcinoma. From roughly 500 ng total RNA, TCR beta cDNA was generated with a primer in the constant region. Libraries covering TCR beta were generated through three nested multiplex PCR rounds (using a slightly modified ARM-PCR). TRBV1-TRBV30 forward and Cbeta reverse primers drove the first two approximately 10-cycle rounds. One entry per CDR3 protein, called by TCRdb with MiXCR from the multiplex PCR reads. The sample consists of approximately 330,000 distinct CDR3 sequences, roughly 61% of them appearing once. The germline CDR1 and CDR2 sequences are ENHRY and SYGVKD. The J segment lost 9 bases and the V segment lost 3 bases, leaving 4 bases of the junction unmatched. The CDR3 totals 14 residues. For blood RNA, unsorted whole blood served as the source, and germline DNA was extracted too. Collected before surgery were roughly 4 milliliters of peripheral blood.

The gene calls are TRBV10-3 and TRBJ2-1, with 11 bases aligning to TRBD2. Sequencing was done on a sample of peripheral blood. This clonotype was obtained from a middle-aged man with primary liver carcinoma and hepatitis B virus infection. In DNA, the CDR3 is TGTGCCATCAGTGAACTAGCGGGAGTAGGTGAGCAGTTCTTC. Translated, it gives CAISELAGVGEQFF.